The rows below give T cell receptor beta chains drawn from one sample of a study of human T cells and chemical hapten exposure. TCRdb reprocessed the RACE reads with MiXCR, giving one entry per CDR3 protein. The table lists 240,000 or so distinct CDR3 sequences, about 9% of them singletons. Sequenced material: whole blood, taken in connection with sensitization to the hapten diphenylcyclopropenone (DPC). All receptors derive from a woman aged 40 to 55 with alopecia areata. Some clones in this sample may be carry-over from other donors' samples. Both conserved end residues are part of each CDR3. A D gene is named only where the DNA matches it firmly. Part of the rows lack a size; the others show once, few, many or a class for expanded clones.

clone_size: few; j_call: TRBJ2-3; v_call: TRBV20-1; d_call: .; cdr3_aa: CSARDDGTDTQYF; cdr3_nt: TGCAGTGCTAGAGATGATGGCACAGATACGCAGTATTTT
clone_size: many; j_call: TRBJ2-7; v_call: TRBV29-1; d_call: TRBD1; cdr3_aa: CSAGQGSSYEQYF; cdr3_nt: TGCAGCGCCGGACAGGGATCCTCCTACGAGCAGTACTTC
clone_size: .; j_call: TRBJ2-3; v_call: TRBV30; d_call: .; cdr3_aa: CAWSVAGDTQYF; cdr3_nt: TGTGCCTGGAGTGTGGCGGGGGATACGCAGTATTTT
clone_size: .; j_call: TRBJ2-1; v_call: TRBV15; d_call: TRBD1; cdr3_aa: CATSSPTVRDRGTYNEQFF; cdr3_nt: TGTGCCACCAGCAGCCCCACCGTCCGTGACAGGGGCACCTACAATGAGCAGTTCTTC
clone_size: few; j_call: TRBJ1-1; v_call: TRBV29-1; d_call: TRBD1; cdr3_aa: CSVPGTGATEAFF; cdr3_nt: TGCAGCGTACCCGGGACAGGGGCGACTGAAGCTTTCTTT
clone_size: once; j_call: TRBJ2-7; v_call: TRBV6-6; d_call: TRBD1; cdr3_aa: CASSWGTEYEQYF; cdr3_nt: TGTGCCAGCAGTTGGGGGACAGAGTACGAGCAGTACTTC
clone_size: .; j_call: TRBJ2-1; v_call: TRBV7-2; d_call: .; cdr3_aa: CASSLLLAYNEQFF; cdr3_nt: TGTGCCAGCAGCTTATTACTAGCCTACAATGAGCAGTTCTTC
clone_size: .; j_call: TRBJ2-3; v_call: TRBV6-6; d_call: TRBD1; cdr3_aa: CASEGQGADTQYF; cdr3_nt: TGTGCCAGCGAGGGACAGGGAGCAGATACGCAGTATTTT
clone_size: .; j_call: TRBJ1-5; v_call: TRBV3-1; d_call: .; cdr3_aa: CASSQSLDQPQHF; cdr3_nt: TGTGCCAGCAGCCAATCCCTGGATCAGCCCCAGCATTTT
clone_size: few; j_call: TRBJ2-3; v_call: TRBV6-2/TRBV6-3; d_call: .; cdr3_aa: CASKATSTDTQYF; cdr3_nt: TGTGCCAGCAAAGCTACTAGCACAGATACGCAGTATTTT
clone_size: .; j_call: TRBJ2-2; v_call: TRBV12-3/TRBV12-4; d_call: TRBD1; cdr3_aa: CASRGGTGHTGELFF; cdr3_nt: TGTGCCAGCAGGGGGGGGACAGGGCACACCGGGGAGCTGTTTTTT
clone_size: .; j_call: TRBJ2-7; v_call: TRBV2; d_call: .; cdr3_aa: CASSGGPSSYEQYF; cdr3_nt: TGTGCCAGCAGCGGGGGACCTAGCTCCTACGAGCAGTACTTC
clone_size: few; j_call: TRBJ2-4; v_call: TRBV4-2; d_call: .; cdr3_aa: CASSQEGAGVTLAKNIQYF; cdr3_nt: TGTGCCAGCAGCCAAGAAGGGGCAGGTGTGACTCTAGCCAAAAACATTCAGTACTTC
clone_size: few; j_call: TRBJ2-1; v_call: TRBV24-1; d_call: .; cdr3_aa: CATSDLIAPETEAYNEQFF; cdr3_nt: TGTGCCACCAGTGATTTAATTGCGCCCGAAACTGAGGCCTACAATGAGCAGTTCTTC
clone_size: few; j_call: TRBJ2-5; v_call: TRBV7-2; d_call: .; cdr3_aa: CASSSGTPFQETQYF; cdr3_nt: TGTGCCAGCAGCTCGGGCACTCCCTTCCAAGAGACCCAGTACTTC
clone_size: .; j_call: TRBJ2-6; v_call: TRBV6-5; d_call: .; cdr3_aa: CASSYSTQAAISGANVLTF; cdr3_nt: TGTGCCAGCAGTTACTCTACCCAGGCCGCCATCTCTGGGGCCAACGTCCTGACTTTC
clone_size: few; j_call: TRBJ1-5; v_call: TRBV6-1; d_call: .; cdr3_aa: CASSERGNQPQHF; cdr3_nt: TGTGCCAGCAGTGAAAGGGGGAATCAGCCCCAGCATTTT
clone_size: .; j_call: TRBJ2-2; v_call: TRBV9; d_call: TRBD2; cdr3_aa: CASSTRQREVGDTGELFF; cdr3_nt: TGTGCCAGCAGCACTCGTCAGCGGGAGGTCGGTGACACCGGGGAGCTGTTTTTT
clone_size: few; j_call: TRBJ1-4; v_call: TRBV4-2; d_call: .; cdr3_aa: CASSLGQFEKLFF; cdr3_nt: TGTGCCAGCAGCCTGGGCCAATTTGAAAAACTGTTTTTT
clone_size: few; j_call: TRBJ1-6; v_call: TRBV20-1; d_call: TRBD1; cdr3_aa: CSAREMGQVTGSPLHF; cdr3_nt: TGCAGTGCTAGGGAAATGGGACAGGTTACTGGGTCACCCCTCCACTTT
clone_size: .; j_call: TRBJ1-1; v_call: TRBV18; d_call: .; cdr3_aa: CASSRGANTEAFF; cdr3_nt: TGTGCCAGCTCACGGGGGGCTAACACTGAAGCTTTCTTT
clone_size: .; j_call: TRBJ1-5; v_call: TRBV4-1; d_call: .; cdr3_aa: CASSQDPPRQESQPQHF; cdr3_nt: TGCGCCAGCAGCCAAGACCCCCCTCGACAGGAAAGTCAGCCCCAGCATTTT
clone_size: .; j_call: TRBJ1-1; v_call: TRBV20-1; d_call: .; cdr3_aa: CSARVPGFMNTEAFF; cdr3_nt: TGCAGTGCTAGAGTTCCAGGATTCATGAACACTGAAGCTTTCTTT
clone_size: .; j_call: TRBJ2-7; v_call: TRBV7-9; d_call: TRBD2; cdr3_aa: CASKREGFKQYF; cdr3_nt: TGTGCCAGCAAGCGGGAGGGTTTCAAGCAGTACTTC
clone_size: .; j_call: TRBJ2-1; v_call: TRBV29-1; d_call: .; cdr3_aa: CSVNPTVLGNEQFF; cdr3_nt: TGCAGCGTGAACCCGACAGTTTTGGGGAATGAGCAGTTCTTC
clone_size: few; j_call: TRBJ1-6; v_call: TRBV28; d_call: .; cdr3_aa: CASRELSSYNSPLHF; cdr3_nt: TGTGCCAGCAGGGAGCTGAGCTCCTATAATTCACCCCTCCACTTT
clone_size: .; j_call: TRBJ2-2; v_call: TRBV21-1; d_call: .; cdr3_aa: CASSRTGGLSTGELFF; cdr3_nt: TGTGCCAGCAGCCGTACAGGGGGACTGTCGACCGGGGAGCTGTTTTTT
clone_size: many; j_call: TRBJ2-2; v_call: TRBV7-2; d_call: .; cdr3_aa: CASSLMAGELFF; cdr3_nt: TGTGCCAGCAGCTTGATGGCCGGGGAGCTGTTTTTT
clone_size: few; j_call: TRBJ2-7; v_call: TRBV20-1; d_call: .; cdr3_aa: CSVWGRHSYEQYF; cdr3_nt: TGCAGTGTTTGGGGGAGGCACTCCTACGAGCAGTACTTC
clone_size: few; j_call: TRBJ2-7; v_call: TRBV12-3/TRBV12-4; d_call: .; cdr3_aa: CASSIREHYEQYF; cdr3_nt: TGTGCCAGCAGTATAAGGGAGCACTACGAGCAGTACTTC
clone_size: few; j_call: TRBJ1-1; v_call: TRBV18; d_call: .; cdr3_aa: CASSGTTRNTEAFF; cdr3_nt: TGTGCCAGCTCGGGGACGACTAGGAACACTGAAGCTTTCTTT
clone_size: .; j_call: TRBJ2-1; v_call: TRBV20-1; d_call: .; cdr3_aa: CSAPSATGPGNEQFF; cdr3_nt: TGCAGTGCCCCCTCCGCGACAGGCCCTGGGAATGAGCAGTTCTTC
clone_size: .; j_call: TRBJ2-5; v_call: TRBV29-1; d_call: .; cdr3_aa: CSVGTTGQETQYF; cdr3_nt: TGCAGCGTAGGGACCACAGGTCAAGAGACCCAGTACTTC
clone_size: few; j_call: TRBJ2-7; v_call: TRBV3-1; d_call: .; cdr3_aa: CASSHTRAGDEQYF; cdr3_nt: TGTGCCAGCAGCCATACCCGGGCAGGGGACGAGCAGTACTTC
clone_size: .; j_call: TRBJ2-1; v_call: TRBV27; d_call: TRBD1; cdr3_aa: CASSPPDRGSSEQFF; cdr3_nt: TGTGCCAGCAGTCCTCCGGACAGGGGTTCCAGTGAGCAGTTCTTC
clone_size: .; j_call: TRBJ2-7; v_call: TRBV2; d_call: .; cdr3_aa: CASSGHHLSYEQYF; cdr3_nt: TGTGCCAGCAGTGGTCATCACCTTTCCTACGAGCAGTACTTC
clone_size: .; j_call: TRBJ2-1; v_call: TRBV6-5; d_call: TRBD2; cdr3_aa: CASSYGSGSSYNEQFF; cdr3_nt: TGTGCCAGCAGTTACGGTAGCGGGAGCTCCTACAATGAGCAGTTCTTC
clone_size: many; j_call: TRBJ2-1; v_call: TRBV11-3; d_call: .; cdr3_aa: CASSLYSGPYNEQFF; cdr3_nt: TGTGCCAGCAGCTTATATAGCGGTCCCTACAATGAGCAGTTCTTC
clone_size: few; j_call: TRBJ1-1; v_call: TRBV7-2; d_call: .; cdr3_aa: CASSLSFSVNTEAFF; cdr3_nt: TGTGCCAGCAGCTTATCCTTTTCGGTGAACACTGAAGCTTTCTTT
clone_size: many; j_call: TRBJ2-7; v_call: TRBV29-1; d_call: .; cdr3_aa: CSVDSGGEQYF; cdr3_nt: TGCAGCGTTGATAGTGGGGGGGAGCAGTACTTC
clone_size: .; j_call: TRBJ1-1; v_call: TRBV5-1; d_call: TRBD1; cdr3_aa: CASSLGQGPEAFF; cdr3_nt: TGCGCCAGCAGCTTGGGACAGGGACCCGAGGCTTTCTTT
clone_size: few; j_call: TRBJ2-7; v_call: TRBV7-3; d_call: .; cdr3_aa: CASSLTRKDEQYF; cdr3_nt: TGTGCCAGCAGCTTAACGCGGAAGGACGAGCAGTACTTC
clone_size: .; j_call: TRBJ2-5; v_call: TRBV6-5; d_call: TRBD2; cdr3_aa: CASSYLGLAGGETQYF; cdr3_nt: TGTGCCAGCAGTTACTTGGGACTAGCGGGGGGAGAGACCCAGTACTTC
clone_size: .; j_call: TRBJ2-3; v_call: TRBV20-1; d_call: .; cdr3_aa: CSAATGFRTDTQYF; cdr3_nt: TGCAGTGCTGCGACTGGGTTCCGCACAGATACGCAGTATTTT
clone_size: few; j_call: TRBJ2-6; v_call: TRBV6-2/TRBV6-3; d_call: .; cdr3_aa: CASSWTNSGANVLTF; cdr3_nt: TGTGCCAGCAGTTGGACAAACTCTGGGGCCAACGTCCTGACTTTC
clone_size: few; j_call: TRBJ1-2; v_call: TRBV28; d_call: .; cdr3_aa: CASSPHGGNGYTF; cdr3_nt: TGTGCCAGCAGTCCCCACGGGGGCAATGGCTACACCTTC
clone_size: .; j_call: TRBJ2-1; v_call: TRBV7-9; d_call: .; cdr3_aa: CASSLVASASYNEQFF; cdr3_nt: TGTGCCAGCAGCTTAGTAGCTAGCGCGTCCTACAATGAGCAGTTCTTC
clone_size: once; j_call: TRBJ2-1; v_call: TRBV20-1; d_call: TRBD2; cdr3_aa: CSASQLDAVAGFEQFF; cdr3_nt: TGCAGTGCTAGTCAACTAGATGCGGTAGCGGGATTTGAGCAGTTCTTC